These 14 T cell receptor beta chains originate from one sample sequenced in a study of PD-1 blockade in classical Hodgkin lymphoma. TCRdb's table, derived via immunoSEQ multiplex PCR, lists solely in-frame clones and lacks some. The sample holds more than 12,000 clones, about 89% seen once. Stated time point: cycle 4 day 1 (C4D1), after five to seven weeks of nivolumab. Following autologous stem cell transplantation, relapse occurred in every patient, and exposure to brentuximab vedotin varied. The authors enriched CD8+ T cells from thawed PBMCs via magnetic negative selection. The source material was CD8+ T cells from blood, sampled before the fourth cycle of nivolumab. The receptors were sampled from a human donor with classical Hodgkin lymphoma.

This clone came up once. The rearrangement joins TRBV13 to TRBJ2-4, with D perhaps TRBD1 or TRBD2 (6 bases each). Germline values: CDR1 PRHDT, CDR2 FYEKMQ (reference sequence). The V and J ends lost 3 bases and 8 bases respectively, with 23 bases between them. This CDR3 has 17 residues. Here the CDR3 DNA reads TGTGCCAGCAGCTTGGGGGTAGGGGGGAAAGGGGCAGACATTCAGTACTTC. It is translated as CASSLGVGGKGADIQYF.

The chain combines TRBV4-1 with TRBJ2-7; D ambiguous. Germline values: CDR1 MGHRA, CDR2 YSYEKL. This CDR3 has 15 residues. Trimming cost V 3 bases and J 2 bases, with 14 bases left between them. CDR3 residues: CASSHGNGPPYEQYF. CDR3 DNA: TGCGCCAGCAGCCACGGAAACGGGCCGCCCTACGAGCAGTACTTC.

Of note for this clone: The junction and the germline gene differ at one end; a read error may be behind it. The chain recombines TRBV29-1 with TRBJ2-1; D possibly corresponds to TRBD1 (6 bases). Germline CDR1 is SQVTM and CDR2 is ANQGSEA. This CDR3 has 16 amino acids. CDR3 amino acids: CSVEGGLGRSYNEQFF. The CDR3 nucleotides read TGCAGCGTGGAAGGGGGATTAGGCCGCTCCTACAATGAGCAGTTCTTC.

The chain is built from TRBV6-6 and TRBJ1-6, with a tentative D call TRBD1 (6 bases). Germline-derived CDR1 and CDR2 are MNHNY and SVGAGI (reference sequence). There are 14 residues in the CDR3. Trimming removed 6 bases at V and 3 bases at J, with 9 bases between. CDR3 protein: CASREGDYNSPLHF. CDR3 coding DNA: TGTGCCAGCAGGGAGGGGGACTATAATTCACCCCTCCACTTT.

This chain joins TRBV27 and TRBJ2-7; D is possibly TRBD1 (5 bases). V shed 4 bases and J shed 1 base, with 8 bases lying between them. There are 13 residues in the CDR3. The germline CDR1 and CDR2 sequences are MNHEY and SMNVEV (reference sequence). The CDR3 sequence: CASSSGASYEQYF. As DNA, the CDR3 is TGTGCCAGCAGTTCTGGGGCGTCCTACGAGCAGTACTTC.

CDR3 bases: TGCGCCAGCAGCCACCCGGGACAGGGGACCGAGCAGTACTTC. Translating it yields CASSHPGQGTEQYF. J is TRBJ2-7 and V is TRBV4-1; 10 bases fit TRBD1. V was pared by 3 bases and J by 6 bases, with 5 bases of the junction left unmatched. The germline CDR1 and CDR2 sequences are MGHRA and YSYEKL. The CDR3 totals 14 residues.

Comments on this clone: An end of the junction does not agree with germline; a read error may underlie this. This chain joins TRBV11-2 and TRBJ2-5, with D perhaps matching TRBD1 (6 bases). The CDR3 extends over 14 amino acids. Looked up from germline, CDR1 is SGHAT and CDR2 is FQNNGV. CDR3: CASSQEGDGETQYF. The CDR3 DNA reads TGCGCCAGCAGCCAAGAGGGGGATGGAGAGACCCAGTACTTC.

CDR3 in amino acids: CASSLYAGTGNGGYTF. CDR3 nucleotides: TGTGCCAGCTCACTCTACGCCGGGACAGGGAATGGCGGCTACACCTTC. V usage is TRBV18 and J usage is TRBJ1-2, with 9 nucleotides matching TRBD1. J was trimmed by 8 bases and V by 4 bases; bases with no gene match: 14. The germline CDR1 and CDR2 sequences are KGHSH and LQKENI. The CDR3 has 16 residues.

The chain recombines TRBV9 with TRBJ2-7, with 8 bases fitting TRBD1. From germline, CDR1 is SGDLS and CDR2 YYNGEE. The CDR3 contains 14 residues. V shed 4 bases, J shed 2 bases, and the junction held 5 bases outside the gene matches. CDR3 DNA: TGTGCCAGCAGCCCGCGGACAGGGACCTACGAGCAGTACTTC. Translation: CASSPRTGTYEQYF.

The chain carries TRBV7-3 and TRBJ2-3; D may match TRBD1 or TRBD2 (6 bases each). Germline V gives CDR1 SGHTA, CDR2 FQGTGA. This CDR3 spans 14 amino acids. Between the trimmed V and J ends, which lost 5 bases and 6 bases, there was a span of 15 bases. The CDR3 DNA is TGTGCCAGCAGCCCCCTAGGGGGGTCGGATACGCAGTATTTT. Amino acid sequence: CASSPLGGSDTQYF.

J is TRBJ2-5 and V is TRBV7-6, with no clear D. CDR1 SGHVS and CDR2 FNYEAQ come from the germline V gene. V was clipped by 0 bases and J by 0 bases, with 2 bases between them. The CDR3 has 13 amino acids. This chain's CDR3 is CASSLAYQETQYF. CDR3 nucleotides: TGTGCCAGCAGCTTAGCGTACCAAGAGACCCAGTACTTC.

The chain couples TRBV5-1 to TRBJ2-7, with a weak D call TRBD2 (6 bases). The V gene's germline CDR1 is SGHRS and CDR2 YFSETQ. Trimming removed 3 bases at V and 4 bases at J, with 17 bases between. This CDR3 contains 15 residues. The CDR3 spells CASSSELGLSYEQYF. The CDR3 DNA reads TGCGCCAGCAGCTCCGAACTGGGACTCTCGTACGAGCAGTACTTC.

V gene TRBV28 combines with J gene TRBJ2-1; D gene ambiguous. The ends were cut back, 2 bases at V and 7 bases at J, with 3 bases in the middle. The CDR3 sequence is 11 residues long. Germline V gene sequence: CDR1 MDHEN, CDR2 SYDVKM. For the CDR3, the DNA is TGTGCCAGCAGTTTAGGTAATGAGCAGTTCTTC. This translates into CASSLGNEQFF.

The J gene is TRBJ1-2, the V gene TRBV6-5; 8 positions match TRBD1. Looked up from germline, CDR1 is MNHEY and CDR2 is SVGAGI. There are 13 residues in the CDR3. The V segment lost 7 bases and the J segment 5 bases; nucleotides outside the gene matches: 6. Here the CDR3 DNA reads TGTGCCAGCACGTCGACAGGGGATTATGGCTACACCTTC. Translating it yields CASTSTGDYGYTF.